These 8 T cell receptor beta chains were sequenced from one sample in a study of blood T cell repertoires in COVID-19. Assay: immunoSEQ multiplex PCR; the TCRdb copy retains only in-frame clones and omits some. The sample shows under 150,000 clones, more than 70% of them seen only once. Sample: peripheral blood. The receptors were gathered from a human donor in a cohort sampled during active COVID-19.

The CDR3 sequence is CASSLTSGGPQETQYF. The CDR3 DNA follows: TGCGCCAGCAGCTTGACTAGCGGGGGGCCCCAAGAGACCCAGTACTTC. The gene calls are TRBV5-1 and TRBJ2-5; 12 bases agree with TRBD2. This CDR3 has 16 residues. The germline gives CDR1 SGHRS, CDR2 YFSETQ. Unmatched junction bases numbered 2, after V lost 1 base and J lost 1 base.

The chain uses TRBV11-3 and TRBJ2-5; no definite D call. CDR1 is SGHNT, CDR2 YENEEA, per germline. V was pared by 3 bases and J by 5 bases, with 10 bases between. The CDR3 loop spans 13 amino acids. In DNA, the CDR3 is TGTGCCAGCAGCTTTTCTGGGCTGGAGACCCAGTACTTC. It translates to CASSFSGLETQYF.

The genes are TRBV5-4 and TRBJ2-1; the D gene is possibly TRBD2 (8 bases). This CDR3 is built from 17 residues. Germline V gene sequence: CDR1 SGHNT, CDR2 YYREEE (reference sequence). The V end was cut by 3 bases, the J end by 0 bases, with 16 bases between. This CDR3 reads CASSSGGGLSSYNEQFF. In nucleotides, the CDR3 is TGTGCCAGCAGCTCGGGAGGGGGCCTAAGCTCCTACAATGAGCAGTTCTTC.

This clone showed up just once. The J gene is TRBJ2-3, the V gene TRBV6-6; possibly TRBD1 for D (6 bases). The CDR3 covers 14 residues. The germline CDR1 and CDR2 sequences are MNHNY and SVGAGI (reference sequence). V dropped 8 bases and J dropped 1 base, with 13 bases sitting between them. The CDR3 DNA reads as TGTGCCAGCTCAGGGACACCACGCACAGATACGCAGTATTTT. This gives the protein CASSGTPRTDTQYF.

The CDR3 here is CASSQGRGAGGRYNEQFF. The CDR3, as DNA: TGCGCCAGCAGCCAAGGCCGAGGGGCGGGGGGAAGGTACAATGAGCAGTTCTTC. This chain links TRBV4-3 with TRBJ2-1; 8 bases line up with TRBD2. The CDR3 has 18 residues. Trimming removed 1 base from V and 4 bases from J; junction bases left unmatched: 12. Per germline, CDR1 LGHNA and CDR2 YSLEER.

V gene TRBV9 combines with J gene TRBJ1-1, with D unclear. The CDR3 runs 13 residues. Trimming stripped 5 bases from V and 5 bases from J, with 13 bases between. The germline gives CDR1 SGDLS, CDR2 YYNGEE. In DNA form, the CDR3 reads TGTGCCAGCAGTCCGGGTCGAGGGACTGAAGCTTTCTTT. It specifies CASSPGRGTEAFF. Supplemented by reference TRBV9 and TRBJ1-1, the full variable domain reads DSGVTQTPKHLITATGQRVTLRCSPRSGDLSVYWYQQSLDQGLQFLIQYYNGEERAKGNILERFSAQQFPDLHSELNLSSLELGDSALYFCASSPGRGTEAFFGQGTRLTVV.

The chain carries TRBV18 and TRBJ2-5; 10 bases match TRBD2. The CDR3 totals 13 residues. Trimming at V came to 8 bases and at J to 0 bases, leaving 0 bases not matched to a gene. The germline V gene has CDR1 KGHSH and CDR2 LQKENI. The CDR3 DNA reads as TGTGCCAGCCTAGCGGGGGACCAAGAGACCCAGTACTTC. This encodes CASLAGDQETQYF.

V usage is TRBV19 and J usage is TRBJ2-2; D is perhaps TRBD1 (6 bases). Germline V gene sequence: CDR1 LNHDA, CDR2 SQIVND (reference sequence). The CDR3 totals 16 residues. With 7 bases removed from V and 0 bases from J, the gap between germline ends came to 15 bases. This chain's CDR3 is CASTLGQRANTGELFF. Here the CDR3 DNA reads TGTGCCAGTACCCTGGGACAACGCGCGAACACCGGGGAGCTGTTTTTT.